Each of the 3 T cell receptor beta chains below was sequenced from the same sample in a study of response to subunit inactivated influenza vaccine. MiXCR, run by TCRdb on the RT-PCR reads, gives a single entry per CDR3 protein. The repertoire includes hundreds of thousands of distinct CDR3 sequences, approximately 7.6% of them detected once, and roughly 13% sits in the top ten. The specimen comprised PBMCs from blood, sampled approximately 25 months after vaccination. These receptors were collected from a man aged 50 to 69 who received an inactivated influenza vaccine.

This chain connects TRBV28 to TRBJ2-5; 10 positions match TRBD1. CDR1 and CDR2 from the germline V gene are MDHEN and SYDVKM. Trimming removed 8 bases from V and 2 bases from J; junction bases left unmatched: 5. This CDR3 comprises 14 residues. The CDR3 nucleotides are TGTGCCAGCGGATCGGGACAGGGGCAAGAGACCCAGTACTTC. Its protein product is CASGSGQGQETQYF. Using reference TRBV28 and TRBJ2-5 for the parts outside the CDR3, the full variable domain is DVKVTQSSRYLVKRTGEKVFLECVQDMDHENMFWYRQDPGLGLRLIYFSYDVKMKEKGDIPEGYSVSREKKERFSLILESASTNQTSMYLCASGSGQGQETQYFGPGTRLLVL.

The chain recombines TRBV7-8 with TRBJ2-5; 7 positions agree with TRBD2. CDR1 SGHVS and CDR2 FQNEAQ come from the germline V gene. The CDR3 loop spans 16 amino acids. Germline trimming cut 4 bases from V and 0 bases from J; bases unmatched to any gene: 8. In DNA form, the CDR3 reads TGTGCCAGCAGCTGGGGGGGTAGTCACAACCAAGAGACCCAGTACTTC. Protein: CASSWGGSHNQETQYF.

A few counts support this clonotype. The V and J genes are TRBV28 and TRBJ1-2; D possibly corresponds to TRBD1 (5 bases). Trimming shortened V by 5 bases and J by 8 bases, and 9 bases separated the two germline ends. Germline V CDR1 and CDR2: MDHEN, SYDVKM. The CDR3 is made up of 11 amino acids. The CDR3 reads CASSRTLGYTF. The CDR3 DNA follows: TGTGCCAGCAGTAGGACACTGGGCTACACCTTC.